This TCR beta chain was sequenced in a study of T cells in Graves' hyperthyroidism and ophthalmopathy. TCR beta CDR3 regions were amplified from RNA. First-round RT-PCR with HTBI primers amplified the TCR CDR3 region. TCRdb called the multiplex PCR reads again in MiXCR, with one record for every CDR3 protein. The data show under 700,000 distinct CDR3 sequences, approximately 15% seen once. This clonotype was observed a few times. Source material: blood. The TCR sequence derives from a woman aged 18-35 years with Graves' hyperthyroidism.

The CDR3 reads CASTPMTGVEQYF. The CDR3 DNA reads TGTGCCAGCACTCCCATGACAGGGGTCGAGCAGTACTTC. This rearrangement joins TRBV6-1 to TRBJ2-7, with TRBD1 identical over 8 bases. Per the germline V gene, CDR1 is MNHNS and CDR2 is SASEGT. V was pared by 7 bases and J by 6 bases, with 8 bases of the junction left unmatched. This CDR3 contains 13 residues.